What follows describes a single T cell receptor (beta chain). Its cognate antigen is unknown. The source of the sample is a study of T cell responses to AZD1222 COVID-19 vaccine. Study-wide findings and caveats: Two doses of AZD1222 preceded a rise in Spike-specific TCR breadth and depth. Nearly half of spike-specific TCRs reportedly target unmutated variant regions. Females outnumbered males among donors, who were mostly white British; clonal diversity was possibly underestimated.

Germline assignment: CDR1 SEHNR and CDR2 FQNEAQ (reference sequence). V lost 6 bases, J lost 5 bases, and 11 bases lay in between. The CDR3 extends over 13 amino acids. Generated by immunoSEQ multiplex PCR, the TCRdb table keeps only in-frame clones and is missing some. The sample lists some 190,000 clones, approximately 92% occurring once. This TCR was recovered from an adult in good health. The chain couples TRBV7-9 to TRBJ2-1, with unresolved D. Material: peripheral blood, obtained on day 0 of AZD1222 vaccination. The CDR3 here is CASSPQYDNEQFF. For the CDR3, the DNA is TGTGCCAGCAGTCCCCAGTATGACAATGAGCAGTTCTTC.